This entry lists 31 T cell receptor beta chains sequenced from one sample in a study of long-term antiretroviral therapy in people with HIV. Researchers ran immunoSEQ v3.0 at survey level. TCRdb's copy holds only in-frame clones and misses some; the assay was immunoSEQ multiplex PCR. Altogether about 24,000 clones are present, about four fifths being singletons, with the ten largest covering more than 3.5%. Sequencing used unsorted PBMCs, obtained about 6.1 years after starting antiretroviral therapy. The receptors were gathered from a man aged 25-45 years with HIV.

The chain is built from TRBV18 and TRBJ1-1; possible D gene TRBD1, 6 bases. This CDR3 contains 14 residues. CDR1 is KGHSH, CDR2 LQKENI, per germline. Trimming left V 6 bases short and J 7 bases short, with 18 bases between. Here the CDR3 reads CASSVLGQPIEAFF. The CDR3 DNA is TGTGCCAGCTCCGTTCTCGGACAGCCTATTGAAGCTTTCTTT. The full variable domain, in which reference TRBV18 and TRBJ1-1 provide the parts outside the CDR3, is NAGVMQNPRHLVRRRGQEARLRCSPMKGHSHVYWYRQLPEEGLKFMVYLQKENIIDESGMPKERFSAEFPKEGPSILRIQQVVRGDSAAYFCASSVLGQPIEAFFGQGTRLTVV.

The chain recombines TRBV9 with TRBJ2-1; the D gene is possibly TRBD1 (6 bases). There are 15 residues in the CDR3. Germline CDR1 and CDR2: SGDLS and YYNGEE. The germline V and J ends were trimmed by 3 bases and 3 bases, with 13 bases remaining between them. The CDR3 protein is CASSDIRDNYNEQFF. The CDR3 nucleotides are TGTGCCAGCAGCGATATCCGGGACAACTACAATGAGCAGTTCTTC.

The rearrangement links TRBV5-3 to TRBJ2-1; D call uncertain. TRBV5-3 is an ORF, with its function uncertain. The ends were cut back, 6 bases at V and 0 bases at J, with 13 bases in the middle. The CDR3 extends over 15 amino acids. The CDR3 sequence is CARNEALSSYNEQFF. CDR3 in DNA: TGTGCCAGAAATGAGGCGCTAAGCTCCTACAATGAGCAGTTCTTC.

The sample holds a few counts of this clone. The rearrangement joins TRBV7-9 to TRBJ2-5; 8 nucleotides align to TRBD1. Germline trimming cut 4 bases from V and 5 bases from J; bases unmatched to any gene: 9. The CDR3 is 15 residues long. Germline CDR1 SEHNR, CDR2 FQNEAQ (reference sequence). The CDR3 DNA reads as TGTGCCAGCAGCTACTCCCAGGGGGCGCGGGAGACCCAGTACTTC. Its translation: CASSYSQGARETQYF.

V and J are TRBV13 and TRBJ2-3; either TRBD1 or TRBD2 may fit D (5 bases each). CDR3 length equals 15 residues. From germline, CDR1 is PRHDT and CDR2 FYEKMQ (reference sequence). Between the trimmed V and J ends, which lost 5 bases and 2 bases, there was a span of 14 bases. The CDR3 reads CASSLRDGDTDTQYF. The CDR3 DNA reads as TGTGCCAGCAGCCTCCGGGACGGGGACACAGATACGCAGTATTTT.

The chain links TRBV7-2 to TRBJ2-5; D is ambiguous. Trimming left V 1 base short and J 6 bases short, with 12 bases between. The CDR3 extends over 14 amino acids. Per the germline V gene, CDR1 is SGHTA and CDR2 is FQGNSA. The CDR3 region is CASSLEFSLKTQYF. The CDR3 coding sequence is TGTGCCAGCAGCTTAGAATTTAGTCTGAAGACCCAGTACTTC.

V and J are TRBV2 and TRBJ1-5, with D possibly TRBD1 on 5 matching bases. CDR1 SNHLY and CDR2 FYNNEI come from the germline V gene. The germline V and J ends were trimmed by 2 bases and 10 bases, with 18 bases remaining between them. CDR3 length: 15 amino acids. CDR3 DNA sequence: TGTGCCAGCAGTGAATTCAGTGGGACGGCGGGTCCCCAGCATTTT. It codes for CASSEFSGTAGPQHF.

The CDR3 sequence: CASSDGTGYDEQYF. The CDR3 coding sequence is TGCGCCAGCAGCGATGGGACAGGGTACGACGAGCAGTACTTC. The rearrangement links TRBV4-1 to TRBJ2-7; 9 nucleotides match TRBD1. V shed 5 bases and J 5 bases; nucleotides not matched to a gene: 7. Germline V lookup: CDR1 MGHRA, CDR2 YSYEKL. This CDR3 comprises 14 residues.

The sample holds one count of this clone. The chain is built from TRBV5-1 and TRBJ2-3; D is unclear. V lost 6 bases to trimming and J lost 5 bases, with 19 bases between them. The CDR3 length is 15 residues. CDR1 and CDR2 from the germline V gene are SGHRS and YFSETQ. The CDR3 protein is CASTQAQALRDTQYF. In DNA form, the CDR3 reads TGCGCCAGCACGCAAGCACAAGCGCTGAGAGATACGCAGTATTTT.

The V gene is TRBV11-2, the J gene TRBJ2-2; no clear D. Germline values: CDR1 SGHAT, CDR2 FQNNGV. There are 14 residues in the CDR3. V shed 5 bases and J shed 2 bases, with 9 bases lying between them. The CDR3 sequence is CASSEALNTGELFF. The CDR3 DNA reads TGTGCCAGCAGCGAGGCCCTAAACACCGGGGAGCTGTTTTTT.

V gene TRBV2 combines with J gene TRBJ2-7, with D unclear. This CDR3 spans 13 amino acids. Trimming removed 5 bases at V and 2 bases at J, with 10 bases between. Germline assignment: CDR1 SNHLY and CDR2 FYNNEI. Here the CDR3 reads CASSRPQTYEQYF. The CDR3 coding sequence is TGTGCCAGCAGTCGTCCGCAGACCTACGAGCAGTACTTC.

The rearrangement links TRBV28 to TRBJ1-1; 10 bases match TRBD1. The CDR3 has 14 amino acids. V shed 8 bases, J shed 10 bases, and the junction held 13 bases outside the gene matches. CDR1 MDHEN and CDR2 SYDVKM come from the germline V gene. The CDR3 DNA is TGTGCCAGCTCATTGACAGGGGGCAGTTTAGTAGCTTTCTTT. Amino acids: CASSLTGGSLVAFF.

V gene TRBV18 combines with J gene TRBJ2-2; 8 bases align to TRBD1. V trimming: 6 bases; J trimming: 1 base; junction bases outside the gene matches: 4. The CDR3 loop spans 15 amino acids. The germline gives CDR1 KGHSH, CDR2 LQKENI. The CDR3 sequence: CASSSGTGNTGELFF. The CDR3 DNA is TGTGCCAGCTCCTCCGGGACAGGGAACACCGGGGAGCTGTTTTTT.

The chain employs TRBV5-1 and TRBJ2-7; D may be TRBD1 or TRBD2 (5 bases each). CDR1 is SGHRS and CDR2 is YFSETQ in the germline V gene. Deletions cut 6 bases from V and 6 bases from J, with 19 bases between. The CDR3 has 14 residues. CDR3 amino acids: CASTDTGTPFEQYF. The CDR3 DNA sequence: TGCGCCAGCACCGATACCGGGACCCCGTTCGAGCAGTACTTC.

V gene TRBV7-3 combines with J gene TRBJ2-1; 8 bases match TRBD2. The V and J ends lost 5 bases and 10 bases, in that order; junction bases with no gene match: 7. This CDR3 is 13 amino acids long. Germline CDR1 reads SGHTA; CDR2 reads FQGTGA. The CDR3 DNA reads TGTGCCAGCAGCCTAAAGCGGGAGAGGGAGCAGTTCTTC. Amino acids: CASSLKREREQFF. Complete variable domain (other parts from reference TRBV7-3 and TRBJ2-1): GAGVSQTPSNKVTEKGKYVELRCDPISGHTALYWYRQSLGQGPEFLIYFQGTGAADDSGLPNDRFFAVRPEGSVSTLKIQRTERGDSAVYLCASSLKREREQFFGPGTRLTVL.

This chain uses TRBV7-2 with TRBJ1-3; no definite D call. There are 15 residues in the CDR3. The germline CDR1 and CDR2 sequences are SGHTA and FQGNSA. Trimming removed 4 bases at V and 0 bases at J, with 10 bases between. The CDR3 sequence: CASSSPAFSGNTIYF. CDR3 nucleotide sequence: TGTGCCAGCAGCTCGCCGGCTTTCTCTGGAAACACCATATATTTT.

The chain is built from TRBV5-1 and TRBJ2-7, with 8 bases lining up with TRBD1. This CDR3 has 16 residues. After removal of 3 bases from V and 2 bases from J, the junction contained 10 bases not matched to a gene. Germline V gives CDR1 SGHRS, CDR2 YFSETQ. CDR3 DNA sequence: TGCGCCAGCAGCTGGACCCCGGGACAGGTGACCTACGAGCAGTACTTC. This translates into CASSWTPGQVTYEQYF.

The V gene is TRBV5-4, the J gene TRBJ2-5, with 12 bases fitting TRBD2. CDR3 length equals 16 residues. Germline loops: CDR1 SGHNT, CDR2 YYREEE (reference sequence). The V segment lost 4 bases and the J segment 5 bases; nucleotides outside the gene matches: 9. This CDR3 reads CASSQPSGRARETQYF. The CDR3 nucleotides read TGTGCCAGCAGCCAGCCTAGCGGGAGGGCCCGCGAGACCCAGTACTTC.

The V call is TRBV7-2, the J call TRBJ2-1; no clear D. This CDR3 spans 17 amino acids. CDR1 and CDR2 (germline): SGHTA, FQGNSA. V gave up 1 base and J gave up 0 bases, with 13 bases separating them. Written as DNA, the CDR3 is TGTGCCAGCAGCTTAGTCGGCACCTGGGCCTCCTACAATGAGCAGTTCTTC. Its translation: CASSLVGTWASYNEQFF.

The rearrangement joins TRBV7-2 to TRBJ2-3, with 10 nucleotides matching TRBD1. The CDR3 consists of 16 residues. CDR1 and CDR2 (germline): SGHTA, FQGNSA. V lost 5 bases to trimming and J lost 6 bases; unmatched junction nucleotides: 11. CDR3 nucleotides: TGTGCCAGCAGCCCACAGACAGGGGGCGCATCTGATACGCAGTATTTT. Translated: CASSPQTGGASDTQYF.

The CDR3 here is CASSSYYRGQETQYF. Written as DNA, the CDR3 is TGTGCCAGCAGCTCATACTACAGGGGCCAAGAGACCCAGTACTTC. The gene calls are TRBV5-6 and TRBJ2-5, with TRBD1 matching over 7 bases. The V and J ends lost 3 bases and 1 base, in that order; junction bases with no gene match: 6. From germline, CDR1 is SGHDT and CDR2 YYEEEE. This CDR3 region has 15 residues.

This chain joins TRBV30 and TRBJ2-7, with D tentatively TRBD1 (6 bases). CDR1 GTSNPN and CDR2 SVGIG come from the germline V gene (reference sequence). Trimming cost V 4 bases and J 2 bases, with 9 bases left between them. The CDR3 spans 12 residues. For the CDR3, the DNA is TGTGCCTGGAAGGACAGCCCCTACGAGCAGTACTTC. As protein: CAWKDSPYEQYF.

V is TRBV28 and J is TRBJ2-2; TRBD1 matches 9 bases. The CDR3 length is 16 residues. Germline V CDR1 and CDR2: MDHEN, SYDVKM. V shed 6 bases and J 4 bases; nucleotides not matched to a gene: 9. The DNA of the CDR3 is TGTGCCAGCAGCTCCCCCGGGACAGGGATCACCGGGGAGCTGTTTTTT. This translates into CASSSPGTGITGELFF.

The chain is built from TRBV5-1 and TRBJ2-2; 8 bases map to TRBD1. Germline assignment: CDR1 SGHRS and CDR2 YFSETQ. The ends lost 4 bases at V and 1 base at J; junction bases unmatched: 12. CDR3 length: 18 residues. CDR3: CASSRDRLFYLNTGELFF. CDR3 coding DNA: TGCGCCAGCAGCAGGGACAGGTTATTCTACCTGAACACCGGGGAGCTGTTTTTT. Full variable domain (missing parts from reference TRBV5-1 and TRBJ2-2): KAGVTQTPRYLIKTRGQQVTLSCSPISGHRSVSWYQQTPGQGLQFLFEYFSETQRNKGNFPGRFSGRQFSNSRSEMNVSTLELGDSALYLCASSRDRLFYLNTGELFFGEGSRLTVL.

The V call is TRBV29-1, the J call TRBJ2-5; D is unclear. The V and J ends lost 3 bases and 5 bases respectively, with 10 bases between them. The germline V gene encodes CDR1 SQVTM and CDR2 ANQGSEA. The CDR3 covers 12 residues. The CDR3 here is CSVDDLRETQYF. The CDR3 nucleotides read TGCAGCGTTGATGACCTCCGGGAGACCCAGTACTTC.

Only one count was recorded for this clone. The V call is TRBV27, the J call TRBJ2-5, with TRBD1 identical over 8 bases. This CDR3 spans 14 amino acids. Germline V gene data show CDR1 as MNHEY and CDR2 as SMNVEV (reference sequence). V lost 2 bases to trimming and J lost 3 bases; unmatched junction nucleotides: 2. The CDR3 here is CASSLKQGEETQYF. Written as DNA, the CDR3 is TGTGCCAGCAGTTTAAAACAGGGGGAAGAGACCCAGTACTTC.

The chain employs TRBV19 and TRBJ1-4; 8 bases are shared with TRBD1. Germline CDR1 LNHDA, CDR2 SQIVND (reference sequence). The V segment lost 4 bases and the J segment 0 bases; nucleotides outside the gene matches: 4. The CDR3 covers 16 residues. Here the CDR3 reads CASSTGQAATNEKLFF. The CDR3 DNA is TGTGCCAGTAGTACGGGACAGGCTGCAACTAATGAAAAACTGTTTTTT.

The chain joins TRBV5-1 to TRBJ1-1; 8 bases map to TRBD1. From germline, CDR1 is SGHRS and CDR2 YFSETQ. Losses at the gene ends were 5 bases for V and 4 bases for J; bases not matched to a gene: 10. The CDR3 spans 15 residues. In DNA, the CDR3 is TGCGCCAGCAGAGGACAGGGCCTTAGACTCACTGAAGCTTTCTTT. This codes for CASRGQGLRLTEAFF.

The rearrangement joins TRBV5-5 to TRBJ2-2; 7 bases align to TRBD2. The germline CDR1 and CDR2 sequences are SGHKS and YYEKEE (reference sequence). The CDR3 covers 16 residues. J gave up 3 bases and V 5 bases, and 10 bases lay outside the gene matches. The CDR3 protein is CASRWESGIDTGELFF. The CDR3 DNA reads as TGTGCCAGCAGGTGGGAGAGCGGGATCGACACCGGGGAGCTGTTTTTT.

The chain couples TRBV5-4 to TRBJ1-2, with 7 nucleotides matching TRBD1. Germline V gives CDR1 SGHNT, CDR2 YYREEE (reference sequence). After removal of 4 bases from V and 3 bases from J, the junction contained 12 bases not matched to a gene. There are 16 residues in the CDR3. CDR3 sequence: CASSLPGQVFDYGYTF. The CDR3 DNA reads TGTGCCAGCAGCCTACCCGGACAGGTCTTTGACTATGGCTACACCTTC.

In nucleotides, the CDR3 is TGTGCCAGCAGTTGGACCTACGAGCAGTACTTC. Encoded protein: CASSWTYEQYF. J is TRBJ2-7 and V is TRBV28; D ambiguous. V lost 4 bases, J lost 2 bases, and 3 bases lay in between. This CDR3 region has 11 residues. CDR1 is MDHEN and CDR2 is SYDVKM in the germline V gene.